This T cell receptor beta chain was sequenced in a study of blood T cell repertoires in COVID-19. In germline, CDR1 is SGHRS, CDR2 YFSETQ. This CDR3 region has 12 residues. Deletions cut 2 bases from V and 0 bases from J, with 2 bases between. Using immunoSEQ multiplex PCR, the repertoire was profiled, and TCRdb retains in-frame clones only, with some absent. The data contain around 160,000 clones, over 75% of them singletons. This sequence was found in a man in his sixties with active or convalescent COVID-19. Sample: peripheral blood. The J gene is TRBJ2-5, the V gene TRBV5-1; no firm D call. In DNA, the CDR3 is TGCGCCAGCAGCTTTAACCAAGAGACCCAGTACTTC. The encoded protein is CASSFNQETQYF.